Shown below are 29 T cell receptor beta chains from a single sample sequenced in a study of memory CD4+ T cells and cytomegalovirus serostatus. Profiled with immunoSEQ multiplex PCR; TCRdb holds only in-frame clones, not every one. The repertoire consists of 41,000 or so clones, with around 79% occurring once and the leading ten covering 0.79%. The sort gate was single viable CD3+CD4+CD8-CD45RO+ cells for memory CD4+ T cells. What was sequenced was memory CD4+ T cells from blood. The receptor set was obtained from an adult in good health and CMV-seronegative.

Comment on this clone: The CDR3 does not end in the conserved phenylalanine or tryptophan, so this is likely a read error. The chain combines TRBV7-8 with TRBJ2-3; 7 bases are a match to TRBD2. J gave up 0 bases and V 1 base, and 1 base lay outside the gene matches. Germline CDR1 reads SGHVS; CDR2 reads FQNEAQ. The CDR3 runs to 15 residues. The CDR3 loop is CASSLGRGSTDTQYL. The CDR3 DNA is TGTGCCAGCAGCTTAGGGCGGGGGAGCACAGATACGCAGTATCTT.

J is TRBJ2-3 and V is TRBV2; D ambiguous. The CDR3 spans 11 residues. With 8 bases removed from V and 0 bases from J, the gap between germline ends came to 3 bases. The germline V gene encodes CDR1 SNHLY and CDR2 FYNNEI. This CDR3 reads CASASTDTQYF. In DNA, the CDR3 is TGTGCCAGCGCTAGCACAGATACGCAGTATTTT.

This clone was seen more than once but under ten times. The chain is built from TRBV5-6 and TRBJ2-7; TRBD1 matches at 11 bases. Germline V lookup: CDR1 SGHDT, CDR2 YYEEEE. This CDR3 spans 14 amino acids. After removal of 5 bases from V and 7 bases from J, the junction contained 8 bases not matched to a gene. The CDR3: CASSSGQGAGEQYF. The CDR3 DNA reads TGTGCCAGCAGTTCTGGACAGGGGGCGGGAGAGCAGTACTTC.

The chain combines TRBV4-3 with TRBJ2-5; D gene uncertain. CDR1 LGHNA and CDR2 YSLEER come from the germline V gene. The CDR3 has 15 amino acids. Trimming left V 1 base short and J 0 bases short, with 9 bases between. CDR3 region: CASSQGSQYQETQYF. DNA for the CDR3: TGCGCCAGCAGCCAAGGCTCCCAGTACCAAGAGACCCAGTACTTC.

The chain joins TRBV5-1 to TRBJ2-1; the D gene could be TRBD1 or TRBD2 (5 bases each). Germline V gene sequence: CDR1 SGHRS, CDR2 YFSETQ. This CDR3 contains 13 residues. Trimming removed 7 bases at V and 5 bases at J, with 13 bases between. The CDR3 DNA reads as TGCGCCAGCCACCGGGACCTTAACAATGAGCAGTTCTTC. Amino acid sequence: CASHRDLNNEQFF.

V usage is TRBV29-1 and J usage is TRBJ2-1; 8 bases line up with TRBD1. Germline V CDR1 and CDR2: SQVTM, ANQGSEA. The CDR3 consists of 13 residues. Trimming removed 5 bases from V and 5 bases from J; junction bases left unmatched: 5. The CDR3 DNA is TGCAGCGTTACCCGGACAGGGAACAATGAGCAGTTCTTC. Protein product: CSVTRTGNNEQFF.

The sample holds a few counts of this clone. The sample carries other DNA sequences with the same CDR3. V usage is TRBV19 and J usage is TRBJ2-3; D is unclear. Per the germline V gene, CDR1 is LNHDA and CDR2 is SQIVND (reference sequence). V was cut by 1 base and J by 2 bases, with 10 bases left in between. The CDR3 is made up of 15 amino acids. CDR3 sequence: CASSIGLAPTDTQYF. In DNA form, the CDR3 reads TGTGCCAGTAGTATAGGGTTAGCCCCCACAGATACGCAGTATTTT.

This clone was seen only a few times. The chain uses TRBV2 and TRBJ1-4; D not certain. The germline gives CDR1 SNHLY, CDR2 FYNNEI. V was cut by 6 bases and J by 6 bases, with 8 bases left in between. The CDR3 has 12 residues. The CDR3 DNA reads TGTGCCAGCAGGCGAACGCATGAAAAACTGTTTTTT. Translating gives CASRRTHEKLFF.

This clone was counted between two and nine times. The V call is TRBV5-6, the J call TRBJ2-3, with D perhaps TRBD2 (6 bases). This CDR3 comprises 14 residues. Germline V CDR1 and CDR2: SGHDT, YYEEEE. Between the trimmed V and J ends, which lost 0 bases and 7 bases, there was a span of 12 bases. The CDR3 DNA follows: TGTGCCAGCAGCTTGGCGGGGGTGGTATATACGCAGTATTTT. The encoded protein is CASSLAGVVYTQYF.

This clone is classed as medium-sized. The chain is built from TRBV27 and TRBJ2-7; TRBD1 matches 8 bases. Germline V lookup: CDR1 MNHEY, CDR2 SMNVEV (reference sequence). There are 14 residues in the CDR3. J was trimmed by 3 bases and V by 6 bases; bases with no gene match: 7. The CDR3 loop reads CASSRRTGSYEQYF. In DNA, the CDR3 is TGTGCCAGCAGCCGCCGGACAGGGAGCTACGAGCAGTACTTC.

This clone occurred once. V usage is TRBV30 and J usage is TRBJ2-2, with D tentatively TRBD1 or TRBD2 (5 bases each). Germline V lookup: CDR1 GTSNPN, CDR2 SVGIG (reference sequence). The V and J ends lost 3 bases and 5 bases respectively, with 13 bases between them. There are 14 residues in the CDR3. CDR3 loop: CAWSRDVETGELFF. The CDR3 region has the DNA TGTGCCTGGAGCCGGGACGTGGAGACCGGGGAGCTGTTTTTT.

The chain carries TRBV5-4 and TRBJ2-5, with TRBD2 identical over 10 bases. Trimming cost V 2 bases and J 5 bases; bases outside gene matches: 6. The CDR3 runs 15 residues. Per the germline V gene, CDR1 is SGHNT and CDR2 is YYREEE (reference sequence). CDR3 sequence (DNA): TGTGCCAGCAGCTTACCGGGACTAGCGCAGGAGACCCAGTACTTC. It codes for CASSLPGLAQETQYF.

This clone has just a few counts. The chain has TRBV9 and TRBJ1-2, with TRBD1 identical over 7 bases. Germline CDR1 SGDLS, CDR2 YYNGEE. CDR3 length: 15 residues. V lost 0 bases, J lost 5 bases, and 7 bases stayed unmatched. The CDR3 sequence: CASSVEEGGRYGYTF. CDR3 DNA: TGTGCCAGCAGCGTAGAAGAAGGGGGCAGGTATGGCTACACCTTC.

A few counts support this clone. The CDR3 sequence is CASSPGTAYNSPLHF. The CDR3 DNA follows: TGTGCCAGCAGTCCTGGGACAGCTTATAATTCACCCCTCCACTTT. The chain recombines TRBV6-5 with TRBJ1-6, with 7 bases aligning to TRBD1. The V and J ends lost 5 bases and 4 bases, in that order; junction bases with no gene match: 5. The CDR3 spans 15 residues. Germline-derived CDR1 and CDR2 are MNHEY and SVGAGI.

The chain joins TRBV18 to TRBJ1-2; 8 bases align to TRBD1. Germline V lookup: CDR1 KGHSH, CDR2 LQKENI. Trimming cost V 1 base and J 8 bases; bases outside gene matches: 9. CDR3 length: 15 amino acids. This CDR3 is CASSPLEQGASGYTF. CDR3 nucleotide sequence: TGTGCCAGCTCACCACTGGAGCAGGGGGCGTCCGGCTACACCTTC.

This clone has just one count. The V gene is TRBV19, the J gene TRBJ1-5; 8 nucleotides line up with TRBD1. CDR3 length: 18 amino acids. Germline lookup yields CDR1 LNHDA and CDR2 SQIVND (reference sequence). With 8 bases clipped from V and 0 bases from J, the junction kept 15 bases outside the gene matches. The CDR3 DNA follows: TGTGCCAGTCAAAAGACCCCCGGGACAGGTTATAGCAATCAGCCCCAGCATTTT. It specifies CASQKTPGTGYSNQPQHF.

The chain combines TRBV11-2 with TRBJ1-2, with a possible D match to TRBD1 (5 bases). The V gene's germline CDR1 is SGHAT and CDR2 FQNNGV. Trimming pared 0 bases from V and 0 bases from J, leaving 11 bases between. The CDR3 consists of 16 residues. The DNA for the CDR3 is TGTGCCAGCAGCTTAGAATACGCGACAGCTAACTATGGCTACACCTTC. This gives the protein CASSLEYATANYGYTF.

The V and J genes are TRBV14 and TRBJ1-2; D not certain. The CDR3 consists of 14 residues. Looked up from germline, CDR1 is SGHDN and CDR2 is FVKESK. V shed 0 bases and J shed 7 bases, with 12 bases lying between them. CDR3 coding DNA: TGTGCCAGCAGCCAAGATGTCCGTGCGTCTGGCTACACCTTC. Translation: CASSQDVRASGYTF.

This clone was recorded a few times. CDR3 loop: CAWQGIFSEKLFF. In DNA, the CDR3 is TGTGCCTGGCAGGGGATTTTTAGTGAAAAACTGTTTTTT. V and J are TRBV30 and TRBJ1-4, with D possibly being TRBD1 (6 bases). V was pared by 5 bases and J by 7 bases, with 14 bases between. This CDR3 contains 13 residues. Germline assignment: CDR1 GTSNPN and CDR2 SVGIG (reference sequence).

Here the CDR3 reads CASNINLGGNTEAFF. The CDR3 DNA reads as TGTGCCAGCAATATTAACCTGGGTGGGAACACTGAAGCTTTCTTT. V is TRBV6-5 and J is TRBJ1-1, with D hard to call. This CDR3 has 15 amino acids. Germline V CDR1 and CDR2: MNHEY, SVGAGI. V was trimmed by 7 bases and J by 1 base, leaving 16 bases between them.

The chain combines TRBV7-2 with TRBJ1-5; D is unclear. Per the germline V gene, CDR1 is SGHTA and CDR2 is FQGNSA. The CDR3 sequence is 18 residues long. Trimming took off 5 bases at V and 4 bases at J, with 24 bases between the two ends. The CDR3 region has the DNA TGTGCCAGCAGCGTAAAAATCACGGCTTTACTGGGGAATCAGCCCCAGCATTTT. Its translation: CASSVKITALLGNQPQHF. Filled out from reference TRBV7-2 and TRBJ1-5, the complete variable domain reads GAGVSQSPSNKVTEKGKDVELRCDPISGHTALYWYRQSLGQGLEFLIYFQGNSAPDKSGLPSDRFSAERTGGSVSTLTIQRTQQEDSAVYLCASSVKITALLGNQPQHFGDGTRLSIL.

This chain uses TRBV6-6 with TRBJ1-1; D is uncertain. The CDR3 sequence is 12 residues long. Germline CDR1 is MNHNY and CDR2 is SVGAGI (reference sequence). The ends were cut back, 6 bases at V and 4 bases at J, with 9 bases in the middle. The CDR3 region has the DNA TGTGCCAGCAGCCAGACGGGCACTGAAGCTTTCTTT. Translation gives CASSQTGTEAFF.

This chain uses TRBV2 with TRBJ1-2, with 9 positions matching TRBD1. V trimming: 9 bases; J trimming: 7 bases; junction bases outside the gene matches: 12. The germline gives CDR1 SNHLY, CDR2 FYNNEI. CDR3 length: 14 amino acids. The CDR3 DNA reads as TGTGCCAGGGCTCTAGGGACAGGGCTCTCTGGCTACACCTTC. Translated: CARALGTGLSGYTF.

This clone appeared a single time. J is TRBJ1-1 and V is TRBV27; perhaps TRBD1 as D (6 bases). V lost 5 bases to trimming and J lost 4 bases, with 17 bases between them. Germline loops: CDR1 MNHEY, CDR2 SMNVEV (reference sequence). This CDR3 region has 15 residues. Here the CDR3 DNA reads TGTGCCAGCAGTAATACAGGGCAGATGGGCACTGAAGCTTTCTTT. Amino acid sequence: CASSNTGQMGTEAFF.

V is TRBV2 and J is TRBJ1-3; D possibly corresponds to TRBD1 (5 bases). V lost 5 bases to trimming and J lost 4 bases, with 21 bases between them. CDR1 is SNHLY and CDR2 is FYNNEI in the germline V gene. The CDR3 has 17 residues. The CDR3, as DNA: TGTGCCAGCAGTTTCAGGGCCGCAGCCCTTGGCGGAAACACCATATATTTT. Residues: CASSFRAAALGGNTIYF.

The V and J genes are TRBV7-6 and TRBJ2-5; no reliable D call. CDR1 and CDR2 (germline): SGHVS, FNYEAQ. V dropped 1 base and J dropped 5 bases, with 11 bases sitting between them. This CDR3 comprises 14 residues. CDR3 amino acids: CASSLGGPVETQYF. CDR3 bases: TGTGCCAGCAGCTTAGGTGGTCCTGTGGAGACCCAGTACTTC.

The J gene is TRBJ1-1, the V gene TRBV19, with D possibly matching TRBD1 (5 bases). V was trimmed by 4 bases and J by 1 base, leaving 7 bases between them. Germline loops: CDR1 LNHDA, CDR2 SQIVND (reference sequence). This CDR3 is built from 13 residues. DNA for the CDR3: TGTGCCAGTAGTAATGGGGCGAACACTGAAGCTTTCTTT. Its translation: CASSNGANTEAFF.

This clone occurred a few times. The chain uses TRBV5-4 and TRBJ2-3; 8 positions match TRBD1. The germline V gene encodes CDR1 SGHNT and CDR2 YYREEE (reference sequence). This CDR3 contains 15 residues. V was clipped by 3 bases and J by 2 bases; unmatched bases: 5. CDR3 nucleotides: TGTGCCAGCAGCTCGGACAGGGATCACACAGATACGCAGTATTTT. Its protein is CASSSDRDHTDTQYF.

This chain's CDR3 is CASSRTGNTEAFF. In DNA, the CDR3 is TGTGCCAGCAGCCGGACAGGGAACACTGAAGCTTTCTTT. This rearrangement joins TRBV6-4 to TRBJ1-1; TRBD1 matches at 7 bases. The CDR3 contains 13 residues. The germline gives CDR1 MRHNA, CDR2 SNTAGT. The V gene end was trimmed by 6 bases and the J gene end by 1 base; junction bases not matched to a gene: 2.